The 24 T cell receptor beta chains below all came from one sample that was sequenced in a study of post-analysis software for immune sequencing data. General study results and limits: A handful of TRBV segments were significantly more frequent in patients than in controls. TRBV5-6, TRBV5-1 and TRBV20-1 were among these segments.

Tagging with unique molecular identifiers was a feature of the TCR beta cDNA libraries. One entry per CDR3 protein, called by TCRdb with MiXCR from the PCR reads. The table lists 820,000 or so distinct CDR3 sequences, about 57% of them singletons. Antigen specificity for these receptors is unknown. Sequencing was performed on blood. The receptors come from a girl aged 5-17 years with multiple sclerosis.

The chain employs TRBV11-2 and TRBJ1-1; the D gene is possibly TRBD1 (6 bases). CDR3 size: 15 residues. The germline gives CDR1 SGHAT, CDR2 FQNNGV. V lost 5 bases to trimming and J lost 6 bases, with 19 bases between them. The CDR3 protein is CASSSFYGTLSEAFF. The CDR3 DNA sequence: TGTGCCAGCAGCAGCTTCTACGGGACACTATCTGAAGCTTTCTTT. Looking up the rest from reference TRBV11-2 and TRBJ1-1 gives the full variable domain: EAGVAQSPRYKIIEKRQSVAFWCNPISGHATLYWYQQILGQGPKLLIQFQNNGVVDDSQLPKDRFSAERLKGVDSTLKIQPAKLEDSAVYLCASSSFYGTLSEAFFGQGTRLTVV.

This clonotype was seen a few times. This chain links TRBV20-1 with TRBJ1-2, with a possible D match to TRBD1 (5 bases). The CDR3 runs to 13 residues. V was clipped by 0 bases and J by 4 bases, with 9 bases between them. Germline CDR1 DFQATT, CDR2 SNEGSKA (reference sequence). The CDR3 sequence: CSAREITGYGYTF. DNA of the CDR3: TGCAGTGCTAGAGAAATCACAGGCTATGGCTACACCTTC.

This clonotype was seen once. This CDR3 reads CASRGLAPGTDTQYF. CDR3 nucleotide sequence: TGTGCCAGCAGGGGACTAGCACCCGGCACAGATACGCAGTATTTT. The rearrangement uses TRBV6-5 and TRBJ2-3; 9 positions agree with TRBD2. V was pared by 6 bases and J by 1 base, with 5 bases of the junction left unmatched. Germline lookup yields CDR1 MNHEY and CDR2 SVGAGI. This CDR3 has 15 amino acids.

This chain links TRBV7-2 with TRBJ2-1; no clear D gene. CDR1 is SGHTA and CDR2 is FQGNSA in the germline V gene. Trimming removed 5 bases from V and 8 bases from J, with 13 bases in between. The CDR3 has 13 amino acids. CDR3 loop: CASSPTGGHEQFF. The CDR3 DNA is TGTGCCAGCAGCCCGACGGGCGGCCATGAGCAGTTCTTC. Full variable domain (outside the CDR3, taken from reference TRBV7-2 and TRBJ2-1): GAGVSQSPSNKVTEKGKDVELRCDPISGHTALYWYRQSLGQGLEFLIYFQGNSAPDKSGLPSDRFSAERTGGSVSTLTIQRTQQEDSAVYLCASSPTGGHEQFFGPGTRLTVL.

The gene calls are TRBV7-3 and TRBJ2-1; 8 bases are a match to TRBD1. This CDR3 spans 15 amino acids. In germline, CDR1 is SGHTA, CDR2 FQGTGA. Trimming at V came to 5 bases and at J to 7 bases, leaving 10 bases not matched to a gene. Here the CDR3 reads CASSPKDRVGNEQFF. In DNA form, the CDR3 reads TGTGCCAGCAGCCCGAAGGACAGGGTGGGGAATGAGCAGTTCTTC.

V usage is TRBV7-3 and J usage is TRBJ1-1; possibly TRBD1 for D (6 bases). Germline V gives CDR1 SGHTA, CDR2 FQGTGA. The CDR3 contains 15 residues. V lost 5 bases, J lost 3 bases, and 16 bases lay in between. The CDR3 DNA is TGTGCCAGCAGCCCCGGAGTGGACAGCTACACTGAAGCTTTCTTT. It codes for CASSPGVDSYTEAFF.

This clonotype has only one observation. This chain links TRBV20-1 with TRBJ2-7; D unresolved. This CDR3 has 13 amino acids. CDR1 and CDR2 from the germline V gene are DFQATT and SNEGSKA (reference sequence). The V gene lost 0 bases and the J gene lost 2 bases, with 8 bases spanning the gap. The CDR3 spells CSARDLGTYEQYF. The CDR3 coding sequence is TGCAGTGCTAGAGATCTGGGAACCTACGAGCAGTACTTC.

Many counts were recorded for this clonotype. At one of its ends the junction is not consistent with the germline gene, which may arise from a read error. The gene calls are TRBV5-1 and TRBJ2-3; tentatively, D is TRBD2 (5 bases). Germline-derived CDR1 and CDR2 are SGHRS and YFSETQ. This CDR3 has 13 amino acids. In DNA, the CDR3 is TGTGCCAGCAGTTTGGCGGGTCCGGATACGCAGTATTTT. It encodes CASSLAGPDTQYF.

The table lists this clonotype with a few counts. CDR3 residues: CASSYGASGTYEQYF. As DNA, the CDR3 is TGTGCCAGCAGTTACGGAGCGAGCGGTACCTACGAGCAGTACTTC. The V gene is TRBV6-2 or TRBV6-3, the J gene TRBJ2-7; D is perhaps TRBD2 (5 bases). Per germline, CDR1 MNHEY and CDR2 SVGEGT. CDR3 length: 15 amino acids. The V end lost 2 bases, the J end lost 2 bases, and 13 bases lay between the germline ends.

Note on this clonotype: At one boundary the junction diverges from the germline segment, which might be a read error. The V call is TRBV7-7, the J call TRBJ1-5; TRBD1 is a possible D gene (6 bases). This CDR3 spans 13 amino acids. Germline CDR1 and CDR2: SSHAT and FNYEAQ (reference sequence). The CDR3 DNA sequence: TGTGCTAGCAGCTTATCCAGGGGTCAGCCCCAGCATTTT. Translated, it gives CASSLSRGQPQHF.

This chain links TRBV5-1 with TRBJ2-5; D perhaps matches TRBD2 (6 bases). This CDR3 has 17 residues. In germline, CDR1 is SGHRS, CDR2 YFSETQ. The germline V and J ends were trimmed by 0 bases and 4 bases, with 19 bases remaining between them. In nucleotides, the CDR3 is TGCGCCAGCAGCTTGGCCGGGACTGCAGCTTGGGGAGAGACCCAGTACTTC. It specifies CASSLAGTAAWGETQYF.

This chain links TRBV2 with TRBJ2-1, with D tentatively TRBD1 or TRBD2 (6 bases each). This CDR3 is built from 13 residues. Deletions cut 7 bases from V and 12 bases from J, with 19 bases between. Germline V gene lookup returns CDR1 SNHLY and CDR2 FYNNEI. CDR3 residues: CASTMTRGIGQFF. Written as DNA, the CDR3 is TGTGCCAGCACTATGACTAGGGGGATTGGGCAGTTCTTC.

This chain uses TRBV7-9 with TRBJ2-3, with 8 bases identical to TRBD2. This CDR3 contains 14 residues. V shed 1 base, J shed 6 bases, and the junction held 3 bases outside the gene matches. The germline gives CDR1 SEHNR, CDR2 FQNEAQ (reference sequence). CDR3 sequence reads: CASSLDSGSDTQYF. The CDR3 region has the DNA TGTGCCAGCAGCTTAGACAGCGGGAGTGATACGCAGTATTTT.

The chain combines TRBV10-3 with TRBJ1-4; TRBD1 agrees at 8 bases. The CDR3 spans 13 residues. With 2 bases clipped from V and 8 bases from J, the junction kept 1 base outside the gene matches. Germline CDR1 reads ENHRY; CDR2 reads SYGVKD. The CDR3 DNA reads TGTGCCATCAGTGAGCGGACAGGGGAAAAACTGTTTTTT. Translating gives CAISERTGEKLFF.

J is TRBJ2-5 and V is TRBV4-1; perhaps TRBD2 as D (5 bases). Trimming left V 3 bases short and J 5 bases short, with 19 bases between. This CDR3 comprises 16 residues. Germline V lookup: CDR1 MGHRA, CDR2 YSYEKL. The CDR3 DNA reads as TGCGCCAGCAGCCAGGCCCCGGGAAGTAATTGGGAGACCCAGTACTTC. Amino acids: CASSQAPGSNWETQYF.

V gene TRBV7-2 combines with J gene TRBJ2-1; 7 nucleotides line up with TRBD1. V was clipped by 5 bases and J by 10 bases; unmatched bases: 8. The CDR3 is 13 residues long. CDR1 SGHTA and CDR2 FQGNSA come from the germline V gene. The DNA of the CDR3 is TGTGCCAGCAGCCCCCGACAGGGAAGCGAGCAGTTCTTC. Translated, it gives CASSPRQGSEQFF.

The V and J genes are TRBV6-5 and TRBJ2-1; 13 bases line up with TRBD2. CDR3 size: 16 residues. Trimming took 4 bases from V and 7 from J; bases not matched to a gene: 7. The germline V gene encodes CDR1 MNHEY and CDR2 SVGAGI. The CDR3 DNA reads TGTGCCAGCAGTTGGGACACTAGCGGGGGGGCGAATGAGCAGTTCTTC. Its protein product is CASSWDTSGGANEQFF.

Here the CDR3 DNA reads TGTGCCAGGTCAGGGGGAGGATCCTACAATGAGCAGTTCTTC. Protein sequence: CARSGGGSYNEQFF. V usage is TRBV2 and J usage is TRBJ2-1, with a possible D match to TRBD1 (7 bases). Germline CDR1 is SNHLY and CDR2 is FYNNEI. Deletions cut 9 bases from V and 1 base from J, with 13 bases between. This CDR3 comprises 14 residues.

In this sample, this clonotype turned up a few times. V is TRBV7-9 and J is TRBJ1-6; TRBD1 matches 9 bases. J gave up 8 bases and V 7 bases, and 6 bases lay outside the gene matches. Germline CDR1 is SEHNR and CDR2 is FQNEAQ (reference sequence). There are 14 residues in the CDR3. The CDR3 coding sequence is TGTGCCAGCAATCTACAGGGGGCTGATTCACCCCTCCACTTT. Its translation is CASNLQGADSPLHF.

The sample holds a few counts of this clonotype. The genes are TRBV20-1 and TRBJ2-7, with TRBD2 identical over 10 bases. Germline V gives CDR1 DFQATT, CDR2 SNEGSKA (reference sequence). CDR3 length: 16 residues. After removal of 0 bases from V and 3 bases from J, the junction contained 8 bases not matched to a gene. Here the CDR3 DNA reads TGCAGTGCTAGAGATCGGCTAGCGGGGGCCAACTACGAGCAGTACTTC. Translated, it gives CSARDRLAGANYEQYF.

The CDR3 DNA reads as TGCGCCAGCAGCTGGATCAATCCAGATACGCAGTATTTT. This translates into CASSWINPDTQYF. The chain employs TRBV5-1 and TRBJ2-3; no definite D call. Per the germline V gene, CDR1 is SGHRS and CDR2 is YFSETQ. This CDR3 spans 13 amino acids. V lost 3 bases and J 4 bases, leaving 9 bases between the germline ends.

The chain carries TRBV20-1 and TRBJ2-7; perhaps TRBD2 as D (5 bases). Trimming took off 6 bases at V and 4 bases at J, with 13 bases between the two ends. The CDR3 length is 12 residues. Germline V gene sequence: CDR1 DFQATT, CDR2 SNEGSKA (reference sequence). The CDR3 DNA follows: TGCAGTGCCGCAGAGAGGGCTTACGAGCAGTACTTC. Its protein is CSAAERAYEQYF.

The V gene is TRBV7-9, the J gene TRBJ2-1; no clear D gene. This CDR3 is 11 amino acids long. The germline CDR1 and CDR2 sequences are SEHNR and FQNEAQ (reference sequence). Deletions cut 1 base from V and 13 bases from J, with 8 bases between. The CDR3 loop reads CASSLGPSQFF. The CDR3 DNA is TGTGCCAGCAGCTTAGGGCCTTCACAGTTCTTC.

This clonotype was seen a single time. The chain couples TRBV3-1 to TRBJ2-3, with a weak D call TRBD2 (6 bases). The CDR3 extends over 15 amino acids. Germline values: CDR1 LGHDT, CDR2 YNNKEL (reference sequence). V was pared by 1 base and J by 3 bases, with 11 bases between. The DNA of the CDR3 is TGTGCCAGCAGCCAAGGAGGGACTGGGACAGATACGCAGTATTTT. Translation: CASSQGGTGTDTQYF.